The 18 T cell receptor beta chains below were found in one sample sequenced in a study of T cell responses to AZD1222 COVID-19 vaccine. TCRdb keeps only in-frame clones here, not all; method: immunoSEQ multiplex PCR. The table shows about 170,000 clones, with roughly nine tenths occurring only once. The sequencing here drew on peripheral blood, taken 28 days after the second AZD1222 dose. The receptors derive from an adult who received the AZD1222 COVID-19 vaccine.

The rearrangement links TRBV2 to TRBJ1-4; D perhaps matches TRBD1 (6 bases). Germline lookup yields CDR1 SNHLY and CDR2 FYNNEI. The length of the CDR3 is 16 residues. With 3 bases removed from V and 4 bases from J, the gap between germline ends came to 15 bases. The DNA for the CDR3 is TGTGCCAGCAGTGACCCCGACAGGACAGATAATGAAAAACTGTTTTTT. Translation: CASSDPDRTDNEKLFF.

V gene TRBV7-2 combines with J gene TRBJ1-5, with 7 bases matching TRBD1. The CDR3 runs to 14 residues. With 5 bases clipped from V and 5 bases from J, the junction kept 6 bases outside the gene matches. Germline V gene sequence: CDR1 SGHTA, CDR2 FQGNSA. The CDR3 reads CASSLRDRDQPQHF. CDR3 in DNA: TGTGCCAGCAGCCTCCGGGACAGAGATCAGCCCCAGCATTTT.

The rearrangement uses TRBV7-2 and TRBJ2-3; TRBD2 matches 8 bases. Germline loops: CDR1 SGHTA, CDR2 FQGNSA. Trimming cost V 5 bases and J 7 bases; bases outside gene matches: 14. The CDR3 has 16 amino acids. The CDR3 nucleotides read TGTGCCAGCAGCACGACTAGCGCCCCTGTTCAGAATACGCAGTATTTT. Amino acids: CASSTTSAPVQNTQYF. The full variable domain, completed using reference TRBV7-2 and TRBJ2-3, is GAGVSQSPSNKVTEKGKDVELRCDPISGHTALYWYRQSLGQGLEFLIYFQGNSAPDKSGLPSDRFSAERTGGSVSTLTIQRTQQEDSAVYLCASSTTSAPVQNTQYFGPGTRLTVL.

The chain joins TRBV4-1 to TRBJ1-2; 9 nucleotides align to TRBD1. The CDR3 length is 13 residues. Germline loops: CDR1 MGHRA, CDR2 YSYEKL. The junction had 7 bases not matched to a gene; V was cut back by 0 bases and J by 14 bases. CDR3 region: CASSQDTGQGPTF. CDR3 nucleotides: TGCGCCAGCAGCCAAGACACGGGACAGGGTCCTACCTTC.

V gene TRBV19 combines with J gene TRBJ2-7, with a possible D match to TRBD2 (5 bases). This CDR3 region has 13 residues. The germline V and J ends were trimmed by 9 bases and 3 bases, with 15 bases remaining between them. Germline CDR1 LNHDA, CDR2 SQIVND (reference sequence). CDR3 nucleotide sequence: TGTGCCAGCCGCGGGCCATCAGTCTACGAGCAGTACTTC. Translated, it gives CASRGPSVYEQYF.

The V call is TRBV19, the J call TRBJ1-1; TRBD1 might be the D (6 bases). Trimming removed 2 bases from V and 7 bases from J, with 14 bases in between. In germline, CDR1 is LNHDA, CDR2 SQIVND (reference sequence). CDR3 size: 14 residues. CDR3 sequence (DNA): TGTGCCAGTAGTATACTACAGGGTCGTGGTGAAGCTTTCTTT. It encodes CASSILQGRGEAFF.

In DNA, the CDR3 is TGTGCCAGCAGCGGTGGGACAGGGGGGACTGAAGCTTTCTTT. Translation gives CASSGGTGGTEAFF. The V and J genes are TRBV9 and TRBJ1-1, with 11 positions matching TRBD1. Germline CDR1 is SGDLS and CDR2 is YYNGEE. The J segment lost 5 bases and the V segment lost 3 bases, leaving 3 bases of the junction unmatched. The CDR3 has 14 residues.

The V and J genes are TRBV7-6 and TRBJ1-2, with D possibly being TRBD1 (6 bases). Germline CDR1 reads SGHVS; CDR2 reads FNYEAQ. Trimming left V 5 bases short and J 6 bases short, with 10 bases between. This CDR3 has 12 amino acids. The CDR3 region has the DNA TGTGCCAGCAGCCTACAGGGAAATGGCTACACCTTC. Protein: CASSLQGNGYTF.

This rearrangement joins TRBV3-1 (or the pseudogene TRBV3-2) to TRBJ1-2, with no clear D. The germline V gene encodes CDR1 LGHDT and CDR2 YNNKEL (reference sequence). Deletions cut 0 bases from V and 8 bases from J, with 16 bases between. There are 15 residues in the CDR3. Written as DNA, the CDR3 is TGTGCCAGCAGCCAAGACGCCTCGAGGGTGGGCGGCTACACCTTC. It is translated as CASSQDASRVGGYTF.

The rearrangement uses TRBV11-3 and TRBJ1-4, with 12 bases fitting TRBD1. The CDR3 runs to 18 residues. J was trimmed by 7 bases and V by 0 bases; bases with no gene match: 9. Looked up from germline, CDR1 is SGHNT and CDR2 is YENEEA. The CDR3 region is CASSLDSGQGARVEKLFF. DNA of the CDR3: TGTGCCAGCAGCTTAGATTCGGGACAGGGGGCAAGGGTTGAAAAACTGTTTTTT.

The V call is TRBV29-1, the J call TRBJ1-3, with D unresolved. This CDR3 contains 13 residues. V lost 4 bases and J lost 4, with 11 bases in between. Germline-derived CDR1 and CDR2 are SQVTM and ANQGSEA. CDR3 in amino acids: CSVGSGPGNTIYF. For the CDR3, the DNA is TGCAGCGTTGGAAGCGGTCCCGGAAACACCATATATTTT.

This clone occurred once. The chain has TRBV6-4 and TRBJ1-2, with 7 bases that match TRBD1. The CDR3 consists of 14 residues. Germline V gene data show CDR1 as MRHNA and CDR2 as SNTAGT. Losses at the gene ends were 6 bases for V and 8 bases for J; bases not matched to a gene: 12. The CDR3: CASRTVTGLGGYTF. For the CDR3, the DNA is TGTGCCAGCAGAACGGTGACAGGGCTCGGAGGCTACACCTTC.

The chain carries TRBV6-5 and TRBJ1-6, with D possibly being TRBD1 (6 bases). Germline CDR1 MNHEY, CDR2 SVGAGI. CDR3 length equals 14 residues. V was cut by 8 bases and J by 10 bases, with 18 bases left in between. The CDR3 DNA is TGTGCCAGCCGGCGGGAAGGGGGAAGCTCACCCCTCCACTTT. Translation gives CASRREGGSSPLHF.

The CDR3 DNA reads TGCGCCAGCAGCTTGGGACAGCTACGGGGGGAGACCCAGTACTTC. It yields the protein CASSLGQLRGETQYF. The J gene is TRBJ2-5, the V gene TRBV5-1; D is perhaps TRBD2 (6 bases). With 0 bases removed from V and 5 bases from J, the gap between germline ends came to 14 bases. This CDR3 comprises 15 residues. Germline CDR1 and CDR2: SGHRS and YFSETQ.

This clone was seen a single time. The rearrangement links TRBV21-1 to TRBJ1-4. TRBV21-1 is described as a pseudogene. The CDR3 length is 17 residues. CDR3 sequence reads: CASSTDPRGGLREKLFF. The CDR3 DNA reads TGTGCCAGCAGCACCGACCCCCGAGGGGGGTTGAGGGAAAAACTGTTTTTT.

V gene TRBV10-3 combines with J gene TRBJ2-7; 7 bases are a match to TRBD1. This CDR3 comprises 13 residues. Germline V gene sequence: CDR1 ENHRY, CDR2 SYGVKD. V lost 10 bases, J lost 6 bases, and 12 bases stayed unmatched. The CDR3 DNA sequence: TGTGCCAGTCGGGACAGCCCTACCCCCGAGCAGTACTTC. Its translation: CASRDSPTPEQYF.

This clone was found once. The CDR3 sequence: CASSATGDSETQYF. The CDR3 DNA sequence: TGCGCCAGCAGCGCGACAGGGGATTCAGAGACCCAGTACTTC. This chain connects TRBV5-1 to TRBJ2-5; 8 bases match TRBD1. This CDR3 comprises 14 residues. Unmatched junction bases numbered 6, after V lost 4 bases and J lost 4 bases. Germline V gene data show CDR1 as SGHRS and CDR2 as YFSETQ.

This chain connects TRBV6-1 to TRBJ1-2; no clear D gene. This CDR3 is built from 11 residues. V was clipped by 2 bases and J by 6 bases, with 4 bases between them. Germline CDR1 and CDR2: MNHNS and SASEGT. CDR3 region: CASSEWHGYTF. CDR3 bases: TGTGCCAGCAGTGAATGGCATGGCTACACCTTC.